This T cell receptor beta chain was identified in a study of beta chain features in type 1 diabetes. Across the study: Cell yields, gender and age were similar in healthy donors and patients.

The CDR3 spans 13 residues. This clone was observed many times. What it recognizes is unknown. The sequenced template was cDNA made from the entire isolated RNA. Mean read depth for naive, central memory and regulatory T cell samples was 3 million to 4.5 million reads. Method: immunoSEQ multiplex PCR; TCRdb's copy keeps in-frame clones and lacks some. The data hold about 290,000 clones, with about 8% observed a single time. Points from the study as a whole: Reduced insertions and increased deletions marked VDJ junctions in type 1 diabetes patients.

CD4+ naive, central memory, regulatory and stem cell-like memory cells were sorted via CD45RO/CCR7/CD25/CD127/CD95/CD27. The sequence was obtained from a woman in her late teens or twenties in good health. The gene calls are TRBV21-1 and TRBJ2-3; the DNA was not used to check the table's D call, TRBD1. TRBV21-1 is a known pseudogene. Material for sequencing was central memory CD4+ T cells from blood. CDR3 in DNA: TGTGCCAGCAGCAAGGCTAGCACAGATACGCAGTATTTT. It is translated as CASSKASTDTQYF.